Below are 21 T cell receptor beta chains sequenced from a single sample in a study of T cells after yellow fever vaccination. MiXCR was run by TCRdb on the 5' RACE reads, yielding one entry per CDR3 protein. Of about 630,000 distinct CDR3 sequences in the sample, around an eighth were seen once. The sample consisted of PBMCs, taken on the day of the yellow fever booster vaccination. The receptor source for this set is a man aged 30 to 45 who received the YFV17D yellow fever vaccine.

This clonotype has a count of ten or more. This chain links TRBV6-5 with TRBJ2-1, with 7 positions matching TRBD2. V was clipped by 0 bases and J by 2 bases; unmatched bases: 4. Germline V gene lookup returns CDR1 MNHEY and CDR2 SVGAGI. The CDR3 has 16 amino acids. Here the CDR3 reads CASSYSTTSAYNEQFF. As DNA, the CDR3 is TGTGCCAGCAGTTACTCGACAACTAGCGCCTACAATGAGCAGTTCTTC.

The chain joins TRBV7-6 to TRBJ1-1, with TRBD1 matching 8 bases. V was clipped by 0 bases and J by 5 bases; unmatched bases: 2. Germline V gene lookup returns CDR1 SGHVS and CDR2 FNYEAQ. The CDR3 has 14 residues. The CDR3 is CASSLADRGTEAFF. CDR3 bases: TGTGCCAGCAGCTTAGCAGACAGGGGTACTGAAGCTTTCTTT.

The chain has TRBV7-9 and TRBJ2-3, with 8 positions matching TRBD2. This CDR3 has 17 amino acids. Per the germline V gene, CDR1 is SEHNR and CDR2 is FQNEAQ (reference sequence). J was trimmed by 0 bases and V by 2 bases; bases with no gene match: 7. The CDR3 sequence is CASSLLSAGASTDTQYF. The CDR3 DNA is TGTGCCAGCAGCTTACTTTCAGCGGGAGCAAGCACAGATACGCAGTATTTT.

Comments on this clonotype: No DNA is shown, since the ends of the CDR3 on it are uncertain; the CDR3 is the one TCRdb lists. V gene TRBV28 combines with J gene TRBJ2-2; TRBD2 is the table's D call and was not checked against the DNA. The CDR3 sequence runs 18 residues, both termini included. Germline lookup yields CDR1 MDHEN and CDR2 SYDVKM. This chain's CDR3 is CASSLGSGRALRAGELFF.

The gene calls are TRBV29-1 and TRBJ1-3; 8 bases fit TRBD1. The CDR3 runs 16 residues. Germline CDR1 is SQVTM and CDR2 is ANQGSEA. The J segment lost 3 bases and the V segment lost 0 bases, leaving 7 bases of the junction unmatched. CDR3 in amino acids: CSVEEGRQGLGNTIYF. The DNA for the CDR3 is TGCAGCGTTGAAGAGGGGCGACAGGGGCTTGGAAACACCATATATTTT.

The V call is TRBV6-6, the J call TRBJ1-2; TRBD1 matches 7 bases. The germline V gene has CDR1 MNHNY and CDR2 SVGAGI (reference sequence). Unmatched junction bases numbered 5, after V lost 10 bases and J lost 3 bases. This CDR3 has 12 residues. For the CDR3, the DNA is TGTGCCATCTCGACAGGGCACTATGGCTACACCTTC. It specifies CAISTGHYGYTF.

At least ten counts were recorded for this clonotype. This chain connects TRBV7-2 to TRBJ2-1; the D gene could be TRBD1 or TRBD2 (5 bases each). Germline CDR1 and CDR2: SGHTA and FQGNSA. The CDR3 runs to 16 residues. The germline V and J ends were trimmed by 5 bases and 0 bases, with 14 bases remaining between them. CDR3 in DNA: TGTGCCAGCAGCACCCGGGACGCGAGCTCCTACAATGAGCAGTTCTTC. This translates into CASSTRDASSYNEQFF.

V gene TRBV24-1 combines with J gene TRBJ2-1; 7 nucleotides match TRBD1. The CDR3 loop spans 15 amino acids. The J segment lost 7 bases and the V segment lost 4 bases, leaving 9 bases of the junction unmatched. Germline lookup yields CDR1 KGHDR and CDR2 SFDVKD. CDR3 DNA sequence: TGTGCCACCAGTGACCAAAGACAGGGAAGGAATGAGCAGTTCTTC. This sequence encodes CATSDQRQGRNEQFF.

The chain recombines TRBV12-5 with TRBJ1-2; maybe TRBD1 (5 bases). The CDR3 sequence is 13 residues long. Germline V gene sequence: CDR1 LGHNT, CDR2 FRNRAP. Trimming removed 6 bases at V and 5 bases at J, with 13 bases between. This CDR3 is CASGPGTGYGYTF. CDR3 nucleotide sequence: TGTGCTAGTGGACCCGGGACGGGATATGGCTACACCTTC.

The J gene is TRBJ2-1, the V gene TRBV11-2; D is possibly TRBD1 or TRBD2 (8 bases each). V lost 5 bases and J lost 5, with 31 bases in between. Germline V CDR1 and CDR2: SGHAT, FQNNGV. The CDR3 contains 20 residues. CDR3 region: CASSPWTGRRAGVSNNEQFF. Here the CDR3 DNA reads TGTGCCAGCAGCCCGTGGACAGGGAGGAGAGCGGGAGTGAGTAACAATGAGCAGTTCTTC.

V usage is TRBV9 and J usage is TRBJ2-3; perhaps TRBD1 as D (5 bases). Germline CDR1 SGDLS, CDR2 YYNGEE. Trimming pared 0 bases from V and 2 bases from J, leaving 10 bases between. This CDR3 has 15 amino acids. The CDR3, as DNA: TGTGCCAGCAGCGTAGGGGGCGGTTACACAGATACGCAGTATTTT. It is translated as CASSVGGGYTDTQYF.

The V and J genes are TRBV11-2 and TRBJ2-7, with D possibly TRBD2 on 6 matching bases. Germline V lookup: CDR1 SGHAT, CDR2 FQNNGV. CDR3 length equals 15 residues. Trimming took 6 bases from V and 5 from J, leaving 20 bases between them. CDR3 protein: CASRRPGLKTHEQYF. The CDR3 region has the DNA TGTGCCAGCAGACGACCGGGACTGAAAACCCACGAGCAGTACTTC. Drawing the rest from reference TRBV11-2 and TRBJ2-7, the complete variable domain is EAGVAQSPRYKIIEKRQSVAFWCNPISGHATLYWYQQILGQGPKLLIQFQNNGVVDDSQLPKDRFSAERLKGVDSTLKIQPAKLEDSAVYLCASRRPGLKTHEQYFGPGTRLTVT.

V gene TRBV10-3 combines with J gene TRBJ2-4; the match to TRBD2 covers 7 bases. The CDR3 length is 15 residues. The V segment lost 2 bases and the J segment 5 bases; nucleotides outside the gene matches: 6. The germline gives CDR1 ENHRY, CDR2 SYGVKD. This CDR3 is CAISETGGGENIQYF. CDR3 DNA: TGTGCCATCAGTGAGACGGGCGGGGGAGAAAACATTCAGTACTTC.

The chain is built from TRBV6-1 and TRBJ2-2; 11 nucleotides line up with TRBD1. Germline assignment: CDR1 MNHNS and CDR2 SASEGT. V gave up 8 bases and J gave up 4 bases; unmatched junction bases: 3. The CDR3 sequence is 14 residues long. CDR3 sequence: CASGTGGATGELFF. DNA of the CDR3: TGTGCCAGCGGGACAGGGGGGGCCACCGGGGAGCTGTTTTTT.

The sample holds a few counts of this clonotype. The rearrangement joins TRBV14 to TRBJ2-1; 9 bases map to TRBD1. CDR3 size: 13 residues. Germline V CDR1 and CDR2: SGHDN, FVKESK. The J segment lost 7 bases and the V segment lost 6 bases, leaving 4 bases of the junction unmatched. CDR3 region: CASSHRGLNEQFF. CDR3 sequence (DNA): TGTGCCAGCAGTCACAGGGGGCTGAATGAGCAGTTCTTC.

The V gene is TRBV5-1, the J gene TRBJ1-2; perhaps TRBD1 as D (5 bases). This CDR3 region has 14 residues. Germline CDR1 SGHRS, CDR2 YFSETQ. The V gene lost 4 bases and the J gene lost 6 bases, with 16 bases spanning the gap. CDR3 in DNA: TGCGCCAGCAGCCGGGTGGCGGGGACGGATGGCTACACCTTC. Its translation: CASSRVAGTDGYTF.

At least ten counts were recorded for this clonotype. This sequence joins TRBV29-1 and TRBJ2-1; D remains ambiguous. The CDR3 has 13 residues. Germline values: CDR1 SQVTM, CDR2 ANQGSEA. The V end was cut by 8 bases, the J end by 6 bases, with 17 bases between. The CDR3, as DNA: TGCAGCCTTGCCCCAGTGGGTCGCAATGAGCAGTTCTTC. Translated, it gives CSLAPVGRNEQFF.

Comments on this clonotype: One junction end disagrees with the germline gene, perhaps due to a read error. The chain has TRBV20-1 and TRBJ2-5, with D hard to call. This CDR3 spans 16 amino acids. Germline CDR1 is DFQATT and CDR2 is SNEGSKA (reference sequence). The CDR3: CCAHHRVRSVAETQYF. CDR3 DNA: TGCTGTGCTCACCATAGGGTTAGGAGTGTGGCGGAGACCCAGTACTTC.

The chain has TRBV2 and TRBJ2-4; TRBD2 matches 13 bases. This CDR3 contains 18 residues. The germline gives CDR1 SNHLY, CDR2 FYNNEI. J lost 3 bases, V lost 7 bases, and 12 bases had no gene match. CDR3 region: CASISPGTSGMVKNIQYF. The DNA for the CDR3 is TGTGCCAGCATTAGCCCGGGGACTAGCGGGATGGTCAAAAACATTCAGTACTTC.

This clonotype was counted between two and nine times. The chain uses TRBV5-6 and TRBJ2-3; 14 bases align to TRBD2. V shed 3 bases, J shed 13 bases, and the junction held 10 bases outside the gene matches. The germline gives CDR1 SGHDT, CDR2 YYEEEE. The CDR3 is made up of 15 amino acids. The CDR3, as DNA: TGTGCCAGCAGCTCCGGGACTAGCGGGAGCAGAACCAAGTATTTT. It codes for CASSSGTSGSRTKYF.

The V gene is TRBV6-2 or TRBV6-3, the J gene TRBJ2-6; D is ambiguous. Germline V gene sequence: CDR1 MNHEY, CDR2 SVGEGT. The CDR3 runs to 14 residues. Trimming removed 2 bases at V and 0 bases at J, with 2 bases between. CDR3 coding DNA: TGTGCCAGCAGTTACGGCTCTGGGGCCAACGTCCTGACTTTC. Encoded protein: CASSYGSGANVLTF.